The source of this TCR beta chain is a study of control samples from healthy donors and cancer patients. Assay used: immunoSEQ multiplex PCR; TCRdb lists only in-frame clones, some missing. This table lists about 190,000 clones. The junction had 11 bases not matched to a gene; V was cut back by 2 bases and J by 1 base. CDR1 is MGHRA, CDR2 YSYEKL, per germline. The CDR3 length is 18 residues. Material for sequencing was blood. V and J are TRBV4-1 and TRBJ1-1, with TRBD1 matching over 9 bases. The sequence derives from a woman in her 30s in good health. The CDR3 region is CASSQRYRTGDWNTEAFF. CDR3 DNA sequence: TGCGCCAGCAGCCAAAGGTATCGGACAGGGGATTGGAACACTGAAGCTTTCTTT.